This paragraph reports one TCR beta chain. This entry belongs to a study of CD8 T cells in Susac syndrome. CDR3 length equals 15 residues. CDR1 is DFQATT and CDR2 is SNEGSKA in the germline V gene (reference sequence). V lost 3 bases to trimming and J lost 4 bases, with 19 bases between them. RNA in amounts of roughly 0.5 to 1 ug was reverse transcribed with random hexamers. TCRdb fed the immunoSEQ multiplex PCR reads into MiXCR, producing one record per CDR3 protein. This sample yields a few hundred thousand distinct CDR3 sequences, of which roughly 96% are seen a single time; around 0.099% belongs to the top ten.

The V gene is TRBV20-1, the J gene TRBJ2-7, with a possible D match to TRBD2 (7 bases). This sequence originates from a human donor with multiple sclerosis. What was sequenced was CD4+ T cells from PBMCs. CDR3 DNA: TGCAGTGCTAGTTTGCATGCCGCGGGGGCGTACGAGCAGTACTTC. It codes for CSASLHAAGAYEQYF.